This TCR beta chain comes out of a study of T cells in Graves' hyperthyroidism and ophthalmopathy. This clonotype came up many times. The CDR3 runs to 15 residues. The V and J ends lost 8 bases and 2 bases, in that order; junction bases with no gene match: 8. Looked up from germline, CDR1 is SEHNR and CDR2 is FQNEAQ (reference sequence). Regions amplified from RNA transcripts were the TCR beta CDR3 regions. The HTBI primer set served for first-round RT-PCR of the TCR CDR3. One entry per CDR3 protein, called by TCRdb with MiXCR from the multiplex PCR reads. The sample holds hundreds of thousands of distinct CDR3 sequences; approximately 42% are singletons and the top ten take 7% to 7.5%. Together with thyroid ultrasound, orbital computed tomography, serum thyroxine and TRAb, clinical symptoms were used for diagnoses.

The TCR sequence derives from an adult man with Graves' disease, either hyperthyroidism or ophthalmopathy (not recorded which). The chain has TRBV7-9 and TRBJ2-2; 7 bases match TRBD2. Sequencing was carried out using peripheral blood or thyroid tissue (not recorded which). The CDR3 sequence: CASVRASGNTGELFF. In nucleotides, the CDR3 is TGTGCCAGCGTACGGGCTAGCGGTAACACCGGGGAGCTGTTTTTT.